These 12 T cell receptor beta chains came from one sample sequenced in a study of T cell clonotyping in hematopoietic cell transplantation. Sequencing was performed with immunoSEQ multiplex PCR; in TCRdb, only in-frame clones are kept and a portion is missing. The sample has around 16,000 clones, roughly 58% seen once. The specimen was PBMCs, collected 30 days after allogeneic stem cell transplant. These receptors all stem from a male patient aged 45-60 years who had an allogeneic stem cell transplant from an unrelated donor, so T cells may come from the graft donor. Some clones in this sample may be carry-over from other donors' samples.

The rearrangement links TRBV28 to TRBJ2-7; 8 nucleotides agree with TRBD1. This CDR3 contains 16 residues. Germline V CDR1 and CDR2: MDHEN, SYDVKM. Trimming cost V 6 bases and J 2 bases; bases outside gene matches: 12. The CDR3: CASSSVDRDRTYEQYF. In DNA form, the CDR3 reads TGTGCCAGCAGCAGCGTCGATAGGGACAGGACCTACGAGCAGTACTTC.

The chain has TRBV29-1 and TRBJ1-3; D ambiguous. Per germline, CDR1 SQVTM and CDR2 ANQGSEA. This CDR3 spans 15 amino acids. V gave up 1 base and J gave up 1 base, with 11 bases separating them. The CDR3 reads CSVEVSSDSGNTIYF. CDR3 DNA: TGCAGCGTTGAAGTATCGTCGGATTCTGGAAACACCATATATTTT.

This clone was picked up one time. The chain couples TRBV30 to TRBJ1-6, with 7 bases that match TRBD1. The V and J ends lost 4 bases and 6 bases, in that order; junction bases with no gene match: 6. Germline CDR1 reads GTSNPN; CDR2 reads SVGIG (reference sequence). CDR3 length: 14 residues. In DNA, the CDR3 is TGTGCCTGGACCCGGGACAGATCTAATTCACCCCTCCACTTT. Translating it yields CAWTRDRSNSPLHF. The variable domain in full, with the rest retrieved from reference TRBV30 and TRBJ1-6, is SQTIHQWPATLVQPVGSPLSLECTVEGTSNPNLYWYRQAAGRGLQLLFYSVGIGQISSEVPQNLSASRPQDRQFILSSKKLLLSDSGFYLCAWTRDRSNSPLHFGNGTRLTVT.

The chain has TRBV30 and TRBJ1-1; tentatively, D is TRBD1 (6 bases). The CDR3 contains 15 residues. Germline CDR1 reads GTSNPN; CDR2 reads SVGIG (reference sequence). V lost 3 bases, J lost 3 bases, and 17 bases lay in between. CDR3 sequence reads: CAWRKSKPGDTEAFF. The CDR3 DNA is TGTGCCTGGAGGAAATCCAAACCAGGGGACACTGAAGCTTTCTTT.

The chain combines TRBV6-5 with TRBJ2-7; D is undetermined. Trimming removed 6 bases from V and 3 bases from J, with 12 bases in between. This CDR3 comprises 13 residues. The germline CDR1 and CDR2 sequences are MNHEY and SVGAGI. The CDR3 loop reads CASRAWTNYEQYF. DNA of the CDR3: TGTGCCAGCAGGGCTTGGACGAACTACGAGCAGTACTTC.

V usage is TRBV11-2 and J usage is TRBJ2-7; possibly TRBD1 for D (5 bases). CDR1 is SGHAT and CDR2 is FQNNGV in the germline V gene. V lost 6 bases to trimming and J lost 0 bases, with 15 bases between them. The CDR3 covers 15 residues. The CDR3 is CASSLDIGSSYEQYF. DNA of the CDR3: TGTGCCAGCAGTTTGGACATTGGAAGCTCCTACGAGCAGTACTTC.

V is TRBV5-6 and J is TRBJ1-1; no reliable D call. This CDR3 is built from 15 residues. Trimming shortened V by 2 bases and J by 3 bases, and 14 bases separated the two germline ends. Germline V CDR1 and CDR2: SGHDT, YYEEEE. The DNA of the CDR3 is TGTGCCAGCAGCTTAGGACCGGTTGGATACACTGAAGCTTTCTTT. This codes for CASSLGPVGYTEAFF.

This clone was picked up a small number of times. This chain connects TRBV28 to TRBJ2-2, with TRBD1 matching 7 bases. The J segment lost 4 bases and the V segment lost 7 bases, leaving 9 bases of the junction unmatched. The germline CDR1 and CDR2 sequences are MDHEN and SYDVKM. CDR3 length: 15 amino acids. The CDR3 DNA is TGTGCCAGCATATTAGGGGGCCTACCCACCGGGGAGCTGTTTTTT. It translates to CASILGGLPTGELFF.

The chain has TRBV29-1 and TRBJ1-1; D possibly corresponds to TRBD1 (6 bases). V dropped 1 base and J dropped 4 bases, with 10 bases sitting between them. The CDR3 runs to 13 residues. CDR1 is SQVTM and CDR2 is ANQGSEA in the germline V gene. CDR3 residues: CSVEVGGGTEAFF. The CDR3 DNA is TGCAGCGTTGAAGTCGGAGGGGGCACTGAAGCTTTCTTT.

This rearrangement joins TRBV28 to TRBJ1-2, with a weak D call TRBD1 (6 bases). Germline values: CDR1 MDHEN, CDR2 SYDVKM. The CDR3 totals 13 residues. V dropped 11 bases and J dropped 8 bases, with 21 bases sitting between them. The CDR3 nucleotides read TGTGCCTCGGGGGGCCTAGGGGGTAACGGCTACACCTTC. This translates into CASGGLGGNGYTF.

The rearrangement uses TRBV7-2 and TRBJ1-5; D not resolved. CDR1 is SGHTA, CDR2 FQGNSA, per germline. The CDR3 is 16 residues long. V lost 4 bases to trimming and J lost 0 bases, with 13 bases between them. The CDR3 loop reads CASSSVGSNSNQPQHF. The CDR3 nucleotides are TGTGCCAGCAGCTCGGTTGGCTCGAATAGCAATCAGCCCCAGCATTTT.

The chain joins TRBV5-6 to TRBJ1-5; D gene ambiguous. The CDR3 extends over 16 amino acids. V was cut by 1 base and J by 7 bases, with 18 bases left in between. Germline lookup yields CDR1 SGHDT and CDR2 YYEEEE. The chain's CDR3 is CASSLWGEGRKQPQHF. The CDR3, as DNA: TGTGCCAGCAGCTTGTGGGGAGAGGGCCGAAAGCAGCCCCAGCATTTT.